This T cell receptor (beta chain) was recorded in a study of CD8 T cells in Susac syndrome. The multiple sclerosis controls were treatment-naive patients affected by stable or active relapsing-remitting disease. Isolation of CD8+ and CD4+ T cells was performed negatively, whereas enrichment of TEMRA cells was done by FACS. Random hexamers primed reverse transcription of about 0.45 to 1 ug RNA. A multiplex approach, immunoSEQ multiplex PCR, amplified TCR beta CDR3 across 54 Vbeta and 13 Jbeta. Each CDR3 protein is one row after TCRdb ran MiXCR on the immunoSEQ multiplex PCR reads. The sample consists of under 200,000 distinct CDR3 sequences, 90% to 95% of them appearing once. Material: CD8+ T cells from PBMCs. This sequence originates from a human donor with multiple sclerosis.

The CDR3 protein is CASSFSGGASEQFF. The DNA for the CDR3 is TGTGCCAGCAGCTTTAGCGGGGGGGCGTCTGAGCAGTTCTTC. This sequence joins TRBV9 and TRBJ2-1; 11 bases line up with TRBD2. Germline CDR1 is SGDLS and CDR2 is YYNGEE. This CDR3 has 14 residues. V was clipped by 4 bases and J by 9 bases; unmatched bases: 6.